The 5 T cell receptor beta chains in this list originate from one sample, sequenced in a study of T-cell reconstitution after alpha-beta-depleted transplantation in children. The TCRbeta library incorporated unique molecular identifiers. MiXCR, applied by TCRdb to the PCR reads, yields one record per CDR3 protein. The sample has around 200,000 distinct CDR3 sequences; over 5.5% are singletons. The sample here was PBMCs from the stem cell graft donor, taken from the stem cell graft. The receptors were gathered from a human donor who donated a stem cell graft to a child with Wiskott-Aldrich syndrome.

The sample holds many counts of this clonotype. The CDR3 bases are TGTGCCAGCAGTGGGAGGGGGGGCTACCACGAGCAGTACTTC. This encodes CASSGRGGYHEQYF. The gene calls are TRBV27 and TRBJ2-7; TRBD2 might be the D (7 bases). This CDR3 is built from 14 residues. Trimming took 5 bases from V and 5 from J, leaving 16 bases between them. Per germline, CDR1 MNHEY and CDR2 SMNVEV (reference sequence).

Ten or more counts support this clonotype. V gene TRBV25-1 combines with J gene TRBJ1-2; D perhaps matches TRBD1 (5 bases). Germline CDR1 MGHDK, CDR2 SYGVNS. Trimming pared 4 bases from V and 2 bases from J, leaving 11 bases between. The CDR3 contains 14 residues. CDR3 protein: CASSASGRNYGYTF. CDR3 nucleotide sequence: TGTGCCAGCAGTGCATCGGGACGGAACTATGGCTACACCTTC.

The chain couples TRBV18 to TRBJ2-2, with D unclear. The CDR3 extends over 17 amino acids. V shed 6 bases and J shed 3 bases, with 20 bases lying between them. CDR1 is KGHSH and CDR2 is LQKENI in the germline V gene. CDR3 sequence reads: CASSPGRANHYTGELFF. The CDR3 coding sequence is TGTGCCAGCTCCCCTGGACGGGCCAATCATTACACCGGGGAGCTGTTTTTT.

This clonotype was recorded many times. The chain recombines TRBV12-3 or TRBV12-4 with TRBJ1-2; D might be TRBD1 (6 bases). This CDR3 is built from 12 residues. V dropped 9 bases and J dropped 4 bases, with 12 bases sitting between them. The CDR3 loop is CASTDSLYGYTF. The CDR3 bases are TGTGCCAGTACGGACAGTCTCTATGGCTACACCTTC.

This clonotype was found many times. The J gene is TRBJ2-2, the V gene TRBV12-3 or TRBV12-4, with D possibly being TRBD1 (5 bases). V lost 3 bases, J lost 0 bases, and 11 bases lay in between. The CDR3 sequence is 16 residues long. The CDR3 spells CASSFPHRTNTGELFF. The DNA of the CDR3 is TGTGCCAGCAGTTTTCCCCACAGGACGAACACCGGGGAGCTGTTTTTT.